Below, 21 T cell receptor beta chains from the same sample are listed, as sequenced in a study of blood T cell repertoires in COVID-19. Measured with immunoSEQ multiplex PCR; TCRdb has only the in-frame clones, and not every one. The sample lists about 190,000 clones; about nine tenths were seen once. The specimen was peripheral blood. The source is a man aged 35 to 55 with acute or convalescent COVID-19.

This chain joins TRBV30 and TRBJ2-5; D may be TRBD1 (5 bases). V gave up 0 bases and J gave up 5 bases, with 10 bases separating them. Germline lookup yields CDR1 GTSNPN and CDR2 SVGIG (reference sequence). The CDR3 spans 13 residues. DNA of the CDR3: TGTGCCTGGAGTGTAGGGGTGTCGGAGACCCAGTACTTC. This gives the protein CAWSVGVSETQYF.

The chain has TRBV28 and TRBJ1-1, with D hard to call. Between the trimmed V and J ends, which lost 8 bases and 1 base, there was a span of 5 bases. This CDR3 has 11 residues. Germline lookup yields CDR1 MDHEN and CDR2 SYDVKM. The CDR3 region has the DNA TGTGCCAGCCCCTCGAACACTGAAGCTTTCTTT. Translating gives CASPSNTEAFF.

The chain is built from TRBV27 and TRBJ1-4; TRBD1 agrees at 10 bases. CDR3 length equals 17 residues. J was trimmed by 2 bases and V by 3 bases; bases with no gene match: 6. The germline gives CDR1 MNHEY, CDR2 SMNVEV (reference sequence). The CDR3 spells CASSFLRTGGTNEKLFF. The CDR3 bases are TGTGCCAGCAGTTTCCTCCGGACAGGGGGGACTAATGAAAAACTGTTTTTT.

J is TRBJ1-1 and V is TRBV5-1; 10 bases are shared with TRBD1. CDR1 is SGHRS, CDR2 YFSETQ, per germline. This CDR3 spans 15 amino acids. V shed 4 bases and J 3 bases; nucleotides not matched to a gene: 6. The CDR3 region is CASSAPGTGDTEAFF. The CDR3 region has the DNA TGCGCCAGCAGCGCCCCCGGGACAGGGGACACTGAAGCTTTCTTT. The whole variable domain, filled in from reference TRBV5-1 and TRBJ1-1, reads KAGVTQTPRYLIKTRGQQVTLSCSPISGHRSVSWYQQTPGQGLQFLFEYFSETQRNKGNFPGRFSGRQFSNSRSEMNVSTLELGDSALYLCASSAPGTGDTEAFFGQGTRLTVV.

In its sample, this clone was seen a few times. The V and J genes are TRBV12-5 and TRBJ1-2; 8 nucleotides line up with TRBD1. The J segment lost 8 bases and the V segment lost 4 bases, leaving 6 bases of the junction unmatched. This CDR3 has 13 residues. Per germline, CDR1 LGHNT and CDR2 FRNRAP. The CDR3 region has the DNA TGTGCTAGTGGTTCAACGGACAGGGCGGGCTACACCTTC. Amino acid sequence: CASGSTDRAGYTF. The whole variable domain, remainder taken from reference TRBV12-5 and TRBJ1-2, is DARVTQTPRHKVTEMGQEVTMRCQPILGHNTVFWYRQTMMQGLELLAYFRNRAPLDDSGMPKDRFSAEMPDATLATLKIQPSEPRDSAVYFCASGSTDRAGYTFGSGTRLTVV.

The chain uses TRBV7-9 and TRBJ2-7; 9 nucleotides match TRBD1. The CDR3 covers 14 residues. Germline CDR1 reads SEHNR; CDR2 reads FQNEAQ (reference sequence). Unmatched junction bases numbered 8, after V lost 5 bases and J lost 6 bases. The CDR3 DNA is TGTGCCAGCAGCCGTCCCGGGACAGGGAGCGAGCAGTACTTC. Protein sequence: CASSRPGTGSEQYF.

The chain is built from TRBV7-8 and TRBJ1-2; possibly TRBD1 for D (6 bases). The V end lost 4 bases, the J end lost 1 base, and 10 bases lay between the germline ends. The CDR3 runs to 14 residues. Germline V lookup: CDR1 SGHVS, CDR2 FQNEAQ. CDR3 amino acids: CASSSDRLNYGYTF. CDR3 coding DNA: TGTGCCAGCAGCTCGGACAGACTTAACTATGGCTACACCTTC.

This rearrangement joins TRBV18 to TRBJ2-7; 7 bases are shared with TRBD1. CDR1 KGHSH and CDR2 LQKENI come from the germline V gene. V was clipped by 2 bases and J by 3 bases; unmatched bases: 4. The CDR3 has 14 amino acids. In nucleotides, the CDR3 is TGTGCCAGCTCACCAGAGCCAGGGGGCTACGAGCAGTACTTC. Protein sequence: CASSPEPGGYEQYF.

The rearrangement uses TRBV6-5 and TRBJ2-3, with 7 bases identical to TRBD1. The V gene end was trimmed by 6 bases and the J gene end by 8 bases; junction bases not matched to a gene: 8. This CDR3 spans 13 amino acids. Per germline, CDR1 MNHEY and CDR2 SVGAGI. Here the CDR3 DNA reads TGTGCCAGCAGGAGGGGGCGAGAGGCTACGCAGTATTTT. Translation: CASRRGREATQYF.

CDR3 residues: CASSRDRLNYGYTF. CDR3 in DNA: TGTGCCAGCAGCCGGGACAGGCTTAACTATGGCTACACCTTC. V is TRBV6-6 and J is TRBJ1-2, with 8 nucleotides matching TRBD1. The CDR3 is 14 residues long. The V gene's germline CDR1 is MNHNY and CDR2 SVGAGI (reference sequence). Trimming removed 6 bases from V and 1 base from J; junction bases left unmatched: 4.

The V call is TRBV5-4, the J call TRBJ2-7; 7 nucleotides align to TRBD2. The CDR3 covers 14 residues. V gave up 1 base and J gave up 0 bases; unmatched junction bases: 1. Germline V gene sequence: CDR1 SGHNT, CDR2 YYREEE (reference sequence). The CDR3 region is CASSLSGASYEQYF. For the CDR3, the DNA is TGTGCCAGCAGCTTGAGCGGGGCCTCCTACGAGCAGTACTTC.

The chain joins TRBV9 to TRBJ1-2; 9 bases are shared with TRBD1. This CDR3 is 17 amino acids long. CDR1 SGDLS and CDR2 YYNGEE come from the germline V gene. The junction had 14 bases not matched to a gene; V was cut back by 3 bases and J by 5 bases. The CDR3 is CASSADGTGYGGYGYTF. In DNA form, the CDR3 reads TGTGCCAGCAGCGCCGATGGGACAGGGTATGGGGGGTATGGCTACACCTTC.

V and J are TRBV7-6 and TRBJ1-2, with no clear D. Trimming removed 5 bases from V and 4 bases from J, with 8 bases in between. Germline V gene data show CDR1 as SGHVS and CDR2 as FNYEAQ. The CDR3 is made up of 12 amino acids. The CDR3, as DNA: TGTGCCAGCAGCCCAGGTTCCTATGGCTACACCTTC. Translated, it gives CASSPGSYGYTF.

This clone appeared a single time. The chain joins TRBV10-2 to TRBJ2-7; 7 bases agree with TRBD2. The CDR3 loop spans 14 amino acids. V lost 1 base and J lost 12; bases outside the gene matches: 12. CDR1 WSHSY and CDR2 SAAADI come from the germline V gene. CDR3 sequence: CASSEYPGLSVLYF. The CDR3 region has the DNA TGCGCCAGCAGTGAGTATCCGGGACTAAGCGTTCTGTACTTC.

This chain connects TRBV7-9 to TRBJ1-5; D may be TRBD1 (6 bases). Trimming shortened V by 1 base and J by 7 bases, and 8 bases separated the two germline ends. CDR3 length: 13 amino acids. Per the germline V gene, CDR1 is SEHNR and CDR2 is FQNEAQ (reference sequence). The CDR3 protein is CASSLGGTQPQHF. Written as DNA, the CDR3 is TGTGCCAGCAGCTTAGGAGGGACACAGCCCCAGCATTTT.

CDR3 nucleotides: TGTGCCAGCAGTTTATTTAAGCTAAACTCTGGAAACACCATATATTTT. Its protein product is CASSLFKLNSGNTIYF. This sequence joins TRBV28 and TRBJ1-3; D is undetermined. This CDR3 contains 16 residues. The germline V gene encodes CDR1 MDHEN and CDR2 SYDVKM. The V end lost 1 base, the J end lost 0 bases, and 10 bases lay between the germline ends.

This sequence joins TRBV28 and TRBJ2-3, with 8 positions matching TRBD1. The germline V gene encodes CDR1 MDHEN and CDR2 SYDVKM. The CDR3 is 18 residues long. Trimming cost V 3 bases and J 5 bases; bases outside gene matches: 16. The CDR3, as DNA: TGTGCCAGCAGTTTTATGTTTACCAGGGGGCGCAGAATAGATACGCAGTATTTT. Translating it yields CASSFMFTRGRRIDTQYF.

V and J are TRBV5-1 and TRBJ2-5; TRBD2 might be the D (5 bases). The germline V gene encodes CDR1 SGHRS and CDR2 YFSETQ. V lost 4 bases to trimming and J lost 3 bases, with 16 bases between them. The CDR3 runs 15 residues. In DNA form, the CDR3 reads TGCGCCAGCAGCCCGAATACCGGGATTGAAGAGACCCAGTACTTC. Translated: CASSPNTGIEETQYF.

V is TRBV5-1 and J is TRBJ2-3; 11 nucleotides line up with TRBD2. CDR3 length: 16 amino acids. V shed 4 bases, J shed 1 base, and the junction held 5 bases outside the gene matches. Germline V gene sequence: CDR1 SGHRS, CDR2 YFSETQ. As DNA, the CDR3 is TGCGCCAGCAGCCGCGTTAGCGGGGGGGGCACAGATACGCAGTATTTT. Translated: CASSRVSGGGTDTQYF.

The chain carries TRBV3-1 (or the pseudogene TRBV3-2) and TRBJ2-5; the match to TRBD2 covers 10 bases. V lost 4 bases to trimming and J lost 1 base; unmatched junction nucleotides: 0. There are 14 residues in the CDR3. CDR1 LGHDT and CDR2 YNNKEL come from the germline V gene (reference sequence). The DNA for the CDR3 is TGTGCCAGCAGCCCTAGCGGGGGCCAAGAGACCCAGTACTTC. It specifies CASSPSGGQETQYF.

The J gene is TRBJ1-1, the V gene TRBV5-4; 10 nucleotides align to TRBD1. The V gene end was trimmed by 0 bases and the J gene end by 5 bases; junction bases not matched to a gene: 4. Germline loops: CDR1 SGHNT, CDR2 YYREEE (reference sequence). The CDR3 has 15 amino acids. The CDR3 region is CASSLGDRGGTEAFF. The CDR3 nucleotides read TGTGCCAGCAGCTTGGGGGACAGGGGAGGGACTGAAGCTTTCTTT.